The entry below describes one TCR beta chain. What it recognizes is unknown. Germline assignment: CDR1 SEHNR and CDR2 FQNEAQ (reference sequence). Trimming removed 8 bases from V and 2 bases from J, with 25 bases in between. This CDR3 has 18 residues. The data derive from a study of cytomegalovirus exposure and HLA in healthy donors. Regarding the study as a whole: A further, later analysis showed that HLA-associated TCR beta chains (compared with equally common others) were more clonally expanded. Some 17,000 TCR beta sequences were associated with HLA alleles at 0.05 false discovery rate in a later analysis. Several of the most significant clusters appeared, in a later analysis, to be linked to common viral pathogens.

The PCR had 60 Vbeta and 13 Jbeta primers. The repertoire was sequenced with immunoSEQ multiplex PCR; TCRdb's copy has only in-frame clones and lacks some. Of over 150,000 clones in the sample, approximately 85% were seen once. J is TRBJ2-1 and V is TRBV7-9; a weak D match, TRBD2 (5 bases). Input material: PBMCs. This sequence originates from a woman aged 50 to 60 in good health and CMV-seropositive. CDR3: CASPRTEDPPRAYNEQFF. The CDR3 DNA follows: TGTGCCAGCCCTCGGACGGAGGACCCCCCCCGGGCCTACAATGAGCAGTTCTTC. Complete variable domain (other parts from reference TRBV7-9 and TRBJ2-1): DTGVSQNPRHKITKRGQNVTFRCDPISEHNRLYWYRQTLGQGPEFLTYFQNEAQLEKSRLLSDRFSAERPKGSFSTLEIQRTEQGDSAMYLCASPRTEDPPRAYNEQFFGPGTRLTVL.